This note documents a single TCR beta chain sequence. Some clones are missing from TCRdb's copy, which holds only in-frame ones; the method was immunoSEQ multiplex PCR. The sample gives 85,000 to 130,000 clones, approximately 83% of which show up once; approximately 6.8% is in the top ten. The data were obtained in a study of PD-1 blockade in mismatch repair-deficient tumors. CDR3 length: 13 amino acids. Per the germline V gene, CDR1 is ENHRY and CDR2 is SYGVKD. The ends were cut back, 6 bases at V and 2 bases at J, with 11 bases in the middle. Here the sequenced sample was peripheral blood, taken about eight months after starting pembrolizumab. The receptor's source is an adult with mismatch repair-deficient cancer. J is TRBJ2-7 and V is TRBV10-3; no firm D call. CDR3 protein: CAIRSRETYEQYF. CDR3 DNA sequence: TGTGCCATCAGGTCTAGAGAAACCTACGAGCAGTACTTC.